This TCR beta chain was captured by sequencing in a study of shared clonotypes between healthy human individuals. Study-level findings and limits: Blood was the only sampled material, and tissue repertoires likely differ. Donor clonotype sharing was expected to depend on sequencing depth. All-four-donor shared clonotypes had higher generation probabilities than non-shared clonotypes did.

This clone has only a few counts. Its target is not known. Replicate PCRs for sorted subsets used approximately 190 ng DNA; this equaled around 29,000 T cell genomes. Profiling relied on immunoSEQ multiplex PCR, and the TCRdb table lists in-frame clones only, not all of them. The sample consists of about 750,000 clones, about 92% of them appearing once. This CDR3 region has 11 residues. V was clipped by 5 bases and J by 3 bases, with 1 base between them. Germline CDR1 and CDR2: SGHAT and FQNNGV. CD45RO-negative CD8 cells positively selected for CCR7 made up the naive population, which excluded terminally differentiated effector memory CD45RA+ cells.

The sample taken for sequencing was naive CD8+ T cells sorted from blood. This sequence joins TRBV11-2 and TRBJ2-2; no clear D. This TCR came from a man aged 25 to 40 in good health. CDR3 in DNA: TGTGCCAGCAGCGACACCGGGGAGCTGTTTTTT. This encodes CASSDTGELFF.